This entry lists 14 T cell receptor beta chains sequenced from one sample in a study of spatial heterogeneity in lung cancer. Study-wide points: Higher tumor mutation counts went along with higher counts of expanded intratumoral alpha and beta TCRs.

MiXCR, applied by TCRdb to the 5' RACE reads, yields one record per CDR3 protein. The data hold 25,000 to 30,000 distinct CDR3 sequences, with just over 7% observed a single time. Their antigen targets remain unknown. Time point here: sample taken at primary tumor resection. Specimen: lung tumor tissue, collected at surgery. The source is a male donor with early-stage non-small cell lung cancer.

This clonotype was picked up many times. The rearrangement uses TRBV5-1 and TRBJ1-3; D is uncertain. The CDR3 spans 15 residues. The V end lost 4 bases, the J end lost 7 bases, and 18 bases lay between the germline ends. The germline gives CDR1 SGHRS, CDR2 YFSETQ. Written as DNA, the CDR3 is TGCGCCAGCAGCGAGGGCGGACCTTCCGGGAACACCATATATTTT. Protein product: CASSEGGPSGNTIYF.

The table lists this clonotype with many counts. The CDR3 sequence is CASSQISSGANVLTF. CDR3 DNA sequence: TGTGCCAGCAGTCAGATTAGCTCTGGGGCCAACGTCCTGACTTTC. The V call is TRBV2, the J call TRBJ2-6, with D hard to call. The V gene's germline CDR1 is SNHLY and CDR2 FYNNEI. The CDR3 covers 15 residues. V lost 5 bases and J lost 0, with 8 bases in between.

V and J are TRBV3-1 and TRBJ2-1; TRBD2 matches at 10 bases. The germline V gene has CDR1 LGHDT and CDR2 YNNKEL (reference sequence). The V and J ends lost 7 bases and 7 bases, in that order; junction bases with no gene match: 7. The CDR3 is 14 amino acids. The CDR3 sequence is CASTIAGGWNEQFF. The CDR3 nucleotides read TGTGCCAGCACTATAGCGGGGGGATGGAATGAGCAGTTCTTC.

This clonotype was picked up many times. The chain couples TRBV4-1 to TRBJ2-2, with D perhaps TRBD1 (6 bases). Germline assignment: CDR1 MGHRA and CDR2 YSYEKL. The CDR3 contains 17 residues. Between the trimmed V and J ends, which lost 0 bases and 5 bases, there was a span of 16 bases. The CDR3 reads CASSQEETGITTGELFF. The CDR3 coding sequence is TGCGCCAGCAGCCAAGAGGAAACAGGGATAACGACCGGGGAGCTGTTTTTT.

This clonotype showed up many times. The genes are TRBV6-5 and TRBJ2-3; D not resolved. The CDR3 spans 17 residues. Germline CDR1 and CDR2: MNHEY and SVGAGI. Trimming shortened V by 6 bases and J by 2 bases, and 21 bases separated the two germline ends. The CDR3 DNA sequence: TGTGCCAGCAGAAAGACGGAGTTACCACGGTTCACAGATACGCAGTATTTT. Residues: CASRKTELPRFTDTQYF.

This clonotype showed up many times. J is TRBJ2-2 and V is TRBV6-2 or TRBV6-3; TRBD2 agrees at 10 bases. Losses at the gene ends were 4 bases for V and 6 bases for J; bases not matched to a gene: 5. Germline lookup yields CDR1 MNHEY and CDR2 SVGEGT. The CDR3 is 15 residues long. The CDR3: CASSWGTSAAGELFF. CDR3 nucleotides: TGTGCCAGCAGTTGGGGGACTAGCGCCGCCGGGGAGCTGTTTTTT.

Regarding this clonotype: At one end, the junction sequence differs from germline, possibly due to a read error. The rearrangement joins TRBV7-9 to TRBJ2-7; D possibly corresponds to TRBD1 (5 bases). Germline values: CDR1 SEHNR, CDR2 FQNEAQ (reference sequence). The CDR3 length is 11 residues. The CDR3, as DNA: TGTGTCAGCAGTACAGGTGGCGAGCAGTACTTC. Its translation is CVSSTGGEQYF.

The chain links TRBV28 to TRBJ2-1, with D hard to call. Germline assignment: CDR1 MDHEN and CDR2 SYDVKM. The V end lost 5 bases, the J end lost 8 bases, and 7 bases lay between the germline ends. CDR3 length: 11 residues. The DNA of the CDR3 is TGTGCCAGCAGTCCCAACGATGAGCAGTTCTTC. This translates into CASSPNDEQFF.

The CDR3 coding sequence is TGTGCCAGCAGTTTAGTGAACGCAGGGACGGATACGCAGTATTTT. Its protein product is CASSLVNAGTDTQYF. The chain employs TRBV12-3 or TRBV12-4 and TRBJ2-3; perhaps D is TRBD1 or TRBD2 (5 bases each). V was cut by 1 base and J by 6 bases, with 14 bases left in between. The length of the CDR3 is 15 residues.

This clonotype was counted many times. The gene calls are TRBV7-2 and TRBJ2-3, with unresolved D. V lost 1 base and J lost 2, with 7 bases in between. CDR3 length: 14 amino acids. Germline V gene data show CDR1 as SGHTA and CDR2 as FQGNSA. Here the CDR3 DNA reads TGTGCCAGCAGCTTAGACAAATTCACAGATACGCAGTATTTT. Protein: CASSLDKFTDTQYF.

This clonotype came up many times. The V gene is TRBV7-2, the J gene TRBJ2-5, with a possible D match to TRBD2 (6 bases). The ends were cut back, 1 base at V and 4 bases at J, with 13 bases in the middle. The germline V gene has CDR1 SGHTA and CDR2 FQGNSA. The CDR3 spans 15 residues. CDR3 region: CASSLVGMGGETQYF. The CDR3 bases are TGTGCCAGCAGCTTAGTTGGAATGGGAGGAGAGACCCAGTACTTC.

At least ten counts were recorded for this clonotype. The V call is TRBV7-2, the J call TRBJ2-3, with D perhaps matching TRBD1 (5 bases). The CDR3 is 12 residues long. Germline-derived CDR1 and CDR2 are SGHTA and FQGNSA. V was shortened by 8 bases and J by 5 bases, with 11 bases between the two germline ends. CDR3 region: CASGVTGDTQYF. The CDR3 DNA reads TGTGCCAGCGGTGTAACAGGAGATACGCAGTATTTT.

Only a few counts were recorded for this clonotype. This chain joins TRBV5-1 and TRBJ2-1, with 11 bases fitting TRBD1. Germline V gives CDR1 SGHRS, CDR2 YFSETQ. Trimming took 3 bases from V and 4 from J; bases not matched to a gene: 6. CDR3 length equals 16 residues. For the CDR3, the DNA is TGCGCCAGCAGCTCACCGGGACAGGGGGGATACAATGAGCAGTTCTTC. Encoded protein: CASSSPGQGGYNEQFF.

This clonotype turned up a few times. The chain combines TRBV2 with TRBJ2-3; 12 nucleotides align to TRBD2. CDR3 length: 14 residues. J gave up 3 bases and V 11 bases, and 6 bases lay outside the gene matches. Per germline, CDR1 SNHLY and CDR2 FYNNEI. CDR3 protein: CAGGLAGKTDTQYF. DNA of the CDR3: TGTGCCGGAGGACTAGCGGGGAAAACAGATACGCAGTATTTT.